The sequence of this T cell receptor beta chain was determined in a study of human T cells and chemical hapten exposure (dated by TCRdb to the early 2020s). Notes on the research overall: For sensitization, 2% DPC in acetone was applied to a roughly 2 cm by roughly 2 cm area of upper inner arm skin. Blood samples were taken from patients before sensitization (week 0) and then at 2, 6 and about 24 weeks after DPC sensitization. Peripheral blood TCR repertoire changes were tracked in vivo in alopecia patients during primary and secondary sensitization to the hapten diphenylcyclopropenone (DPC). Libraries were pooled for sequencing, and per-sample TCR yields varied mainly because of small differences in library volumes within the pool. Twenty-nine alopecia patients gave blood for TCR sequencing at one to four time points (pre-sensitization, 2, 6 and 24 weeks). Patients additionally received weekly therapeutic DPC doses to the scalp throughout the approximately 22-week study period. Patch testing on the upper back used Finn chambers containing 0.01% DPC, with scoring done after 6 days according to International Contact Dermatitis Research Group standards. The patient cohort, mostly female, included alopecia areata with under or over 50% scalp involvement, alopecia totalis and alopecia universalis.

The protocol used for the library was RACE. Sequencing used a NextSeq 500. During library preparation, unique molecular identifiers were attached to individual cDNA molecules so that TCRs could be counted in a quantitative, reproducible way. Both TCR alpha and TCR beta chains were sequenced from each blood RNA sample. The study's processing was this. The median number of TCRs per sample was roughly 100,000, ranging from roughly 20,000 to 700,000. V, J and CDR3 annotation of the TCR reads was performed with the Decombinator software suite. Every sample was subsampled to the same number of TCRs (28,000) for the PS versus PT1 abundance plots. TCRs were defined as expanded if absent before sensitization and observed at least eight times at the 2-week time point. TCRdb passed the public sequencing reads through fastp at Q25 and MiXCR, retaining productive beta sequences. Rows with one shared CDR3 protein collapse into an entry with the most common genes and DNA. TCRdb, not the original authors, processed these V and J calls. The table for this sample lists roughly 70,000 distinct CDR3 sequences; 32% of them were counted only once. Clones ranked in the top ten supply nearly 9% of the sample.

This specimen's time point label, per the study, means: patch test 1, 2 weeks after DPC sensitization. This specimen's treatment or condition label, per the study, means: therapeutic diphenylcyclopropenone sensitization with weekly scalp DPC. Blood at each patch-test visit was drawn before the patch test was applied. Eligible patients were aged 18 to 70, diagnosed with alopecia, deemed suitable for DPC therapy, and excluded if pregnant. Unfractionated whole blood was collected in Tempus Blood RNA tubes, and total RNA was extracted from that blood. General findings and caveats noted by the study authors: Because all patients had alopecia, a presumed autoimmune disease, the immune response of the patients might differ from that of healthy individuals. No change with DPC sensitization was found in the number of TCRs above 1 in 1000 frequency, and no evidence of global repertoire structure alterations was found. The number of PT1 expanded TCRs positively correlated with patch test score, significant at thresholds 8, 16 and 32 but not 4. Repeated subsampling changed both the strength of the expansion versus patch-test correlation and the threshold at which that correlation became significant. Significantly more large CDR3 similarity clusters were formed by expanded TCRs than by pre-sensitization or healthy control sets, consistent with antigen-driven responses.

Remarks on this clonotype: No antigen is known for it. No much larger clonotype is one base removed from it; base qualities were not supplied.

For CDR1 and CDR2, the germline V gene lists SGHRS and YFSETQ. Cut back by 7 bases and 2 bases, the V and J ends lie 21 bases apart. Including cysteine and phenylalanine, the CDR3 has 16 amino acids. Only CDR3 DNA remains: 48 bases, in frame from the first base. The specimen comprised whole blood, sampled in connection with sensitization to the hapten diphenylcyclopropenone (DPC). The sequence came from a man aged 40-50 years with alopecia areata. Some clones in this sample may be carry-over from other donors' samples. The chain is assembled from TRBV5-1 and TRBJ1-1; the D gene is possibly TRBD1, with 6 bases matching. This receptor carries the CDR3 CASQLGGIGGNTEAFF. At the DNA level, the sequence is TGCGCCAGCCAATTAGGAGGGATAGGGGGAAACACTGAAGCTTTCTTT.